What follows is one T cell receptor beta chain and its context. The data were obtained in a study of blood T cell repertoires in COVID-19. Overall study: Acute and convalescent COVID-19 samples came from the United States, Italy and Spain. The cDNA or gDNA used as material had been derived from T cells, B-cell-depleted T cells, or PBMCs.

Original processing methods: Estimation of nucleated cell counts relied on the amplification of reference gene primers. Generated by immunoSEQ multiplex PCR, the TCRdb table keeps only in-frame clones and is missing some. From that table come the V and J calls and clone size; the DNA was used to work out D and trimming. The table lists 50,000 or so clones, 75% to 80% of them singletons. The CDR3 has 14 residues. The germline gives CDR1 ENHRY, CDR2 SYGVKD. With V trimmed by 4 bases and J by 9 bases, 6 bases remained unmatched. The chain couples TRBV10-3 to TRBJ2-1; 10 positions match TRBD2. The clonotype originates from a human donor with active or convalescent COVID-19. The donor label of this sample is uncertain. Sequenced input: peripheral blood. The CDR3 DNA reads TGTGCCATCAGTGGGAGCGGGAGGGCAGGTGAGCAGTTCTTC. Amino acid sequence: CAISGSGRAGEQFF.